The TCR beta chain under discussion was sequenced for a study of cytomegalovirus exposure and HLA in healthy donors. Broader study findings: The authors listed 150 to 200 TCR beta chains as cytomegalovirus-associated. Rarity held for most TCR sequences, but there were some public TCRs that occurred in many donors.

About this clone: Its target is unknown.

V lost 0 bases, J lost 1 base, and 9 bases lay in between. The V gene's germline CDR1 is LGHNA and CDR2 YSLEER. The CDR3 consists of 15 residues. Method: immunoSEQ multiplex PCR; TCRdb's copy keeps in-frame clones and lacks some. The sample comprises some 110,000 clones, 88% of which are singletons, and more than 1.5% rests with the top ten. The V gene is TRBV4-3, the J gene TRBJ1-1; D unclear. The material sequenced was PBMCs. The sequence derives from a woman younger than 35 in good health and CMV-seropositive. The CDR3 protein is CASSQEVAANTEAFF. As DNA, the CDR3 is TGCGCCAGCAGCCAAGAGGTCGCGGCGAACACTGAAGCTTTCTTT.